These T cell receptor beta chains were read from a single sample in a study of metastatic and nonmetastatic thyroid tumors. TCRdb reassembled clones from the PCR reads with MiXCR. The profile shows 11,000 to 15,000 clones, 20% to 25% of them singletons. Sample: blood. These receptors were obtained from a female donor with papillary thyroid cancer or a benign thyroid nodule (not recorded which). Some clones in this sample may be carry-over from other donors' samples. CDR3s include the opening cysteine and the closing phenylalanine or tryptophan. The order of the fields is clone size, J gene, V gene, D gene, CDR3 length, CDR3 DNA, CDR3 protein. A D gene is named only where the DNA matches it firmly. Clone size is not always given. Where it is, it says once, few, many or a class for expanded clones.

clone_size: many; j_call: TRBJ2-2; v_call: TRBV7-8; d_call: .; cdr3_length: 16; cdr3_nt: TGTGCCAGCAGCTTAGAGGTTAGCCCCAACACCGGGGAGCTGTTTTTT; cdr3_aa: CASSLEVSPNTGELFF
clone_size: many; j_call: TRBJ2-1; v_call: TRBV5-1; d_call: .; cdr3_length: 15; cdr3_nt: TGCGCCAGCAGCTTGGGTCCAGAAAACTACAATGAGCAGTTCTTC; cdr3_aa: CASSLGPENYNEQFF
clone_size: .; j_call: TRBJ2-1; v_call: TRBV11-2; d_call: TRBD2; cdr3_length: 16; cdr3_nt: TGTACCAGCAGCTTAGAAGCGGGAGGCTCCTACAATGAGCAGTTCTTC; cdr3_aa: CTSSLEAGGSYNEQFF
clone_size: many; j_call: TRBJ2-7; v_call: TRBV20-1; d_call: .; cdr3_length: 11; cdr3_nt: TGCAGTGCTAGGATTTCGGGCGAGCAGTACTTC; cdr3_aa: CSARISGEQYF
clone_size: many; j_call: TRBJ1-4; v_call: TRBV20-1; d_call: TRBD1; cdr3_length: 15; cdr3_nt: TGCAGTGCTAGAGGACAGGGGGGTTCTAGTGAAAAACTGTTTTTT; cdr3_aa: CSARGQGGSSEKLFF
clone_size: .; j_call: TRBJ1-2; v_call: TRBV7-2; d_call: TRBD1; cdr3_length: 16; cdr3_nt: TGTGCCAGCAGCTTAGCGACTTCCGGGACAGGAAGAGGCTACACCTTC; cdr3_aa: CASSLATSGTGRGYTF
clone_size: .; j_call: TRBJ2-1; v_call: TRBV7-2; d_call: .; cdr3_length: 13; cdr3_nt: TGCGCCAGCAGCTTTTGGGTAGCAGATGAGCAGTTCTTC; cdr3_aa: CASSFWVADEQFF
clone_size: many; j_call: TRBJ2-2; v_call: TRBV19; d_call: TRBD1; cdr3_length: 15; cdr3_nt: TGTGCCAGTAGTAGACAGGGGTTTAACACCGGGGAGCTGTTTTTT; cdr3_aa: CASSRQGFNTGELFF
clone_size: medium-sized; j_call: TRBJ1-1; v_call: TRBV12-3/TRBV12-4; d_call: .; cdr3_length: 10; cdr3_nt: TGTGCCAGCAGAGACACTGAAGCTTTCTTT; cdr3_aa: CASRDTEAFF
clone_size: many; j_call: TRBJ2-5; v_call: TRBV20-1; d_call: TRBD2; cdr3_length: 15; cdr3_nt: TGCAGTGCTCTCGACGGACTAGCGGCTCAAGAGACCCAGTACTTC; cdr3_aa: CSALDGLAAQETQYF
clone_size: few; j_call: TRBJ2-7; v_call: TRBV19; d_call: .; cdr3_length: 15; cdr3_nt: TGTGCCAGTAGTATAGGACCCTCCCCAGTGTACGAGCAGTACTTC; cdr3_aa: CASSIGPSPVYEQYF
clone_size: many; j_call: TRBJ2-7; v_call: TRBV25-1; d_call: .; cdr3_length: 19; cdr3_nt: TGTGCCAGCAGTGATATCCAGGGGTTCGACCGGGGGGAGACCTACGAGCAGTACTTC; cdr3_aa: CASSDIQGFDRGETYEQYF
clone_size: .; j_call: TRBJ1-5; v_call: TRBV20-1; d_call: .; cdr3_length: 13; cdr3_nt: TGCAGTGCCCGCCTTTCAGGGGTACAGCCCCAGCATTTT; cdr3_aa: CSARLSGVQPQHF
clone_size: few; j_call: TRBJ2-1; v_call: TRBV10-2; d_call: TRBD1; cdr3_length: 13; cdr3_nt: TGCGCCAGCGAGGGACAGGCCTACAATGAGCAGTTCTTC; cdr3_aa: CASEGQAYNEQFF
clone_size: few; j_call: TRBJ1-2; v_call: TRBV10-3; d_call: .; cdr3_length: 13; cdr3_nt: TGTGCCATCAGCGTTGGCCAGGGTGGCGGCTACACCTTC; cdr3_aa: CAISVGQGGGYTF
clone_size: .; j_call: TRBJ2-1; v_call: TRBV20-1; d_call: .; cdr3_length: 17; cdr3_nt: TGCAGTGCCACCACCCTAAATAACTTCCGACCGGCGAATGAGCAGTTCTTC; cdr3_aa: CSATTLNNFRPANEQFF
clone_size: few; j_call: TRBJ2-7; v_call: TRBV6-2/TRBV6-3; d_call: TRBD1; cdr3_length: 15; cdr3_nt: TGTGCCAGCAGTTACCTCCAGACAGGGTTGAGCGAGCAGTACTTC; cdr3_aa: CASSYLQTGLSEQYF
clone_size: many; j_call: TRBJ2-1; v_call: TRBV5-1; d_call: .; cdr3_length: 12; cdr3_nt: TGCGCCAGCAGCTTCGCAAACAATGAGCAGTTCTTC; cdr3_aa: CASSFANNEQFF
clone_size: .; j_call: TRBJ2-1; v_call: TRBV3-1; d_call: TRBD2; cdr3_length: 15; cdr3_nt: TGTGCCAGCAGCCGGAGCGGGAGAGGGTTGAATGAGCAGTTCTTC; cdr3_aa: CASSRSGRGLNEQFF
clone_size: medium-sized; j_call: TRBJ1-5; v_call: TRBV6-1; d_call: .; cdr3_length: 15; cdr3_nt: TGTGCCAGCAGTGAATTTCAGGGATTGAATCAGCCCCAGCATTTT; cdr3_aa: CASSEFQGLNQPQHF
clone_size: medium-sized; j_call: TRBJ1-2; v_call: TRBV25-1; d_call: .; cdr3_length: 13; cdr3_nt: TGTGCCAGCAGCCTGGGGGCGGACCCTCGCTACACCTTC; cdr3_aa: CASSLGADPRYTF
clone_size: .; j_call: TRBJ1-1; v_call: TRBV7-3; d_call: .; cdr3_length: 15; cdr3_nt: TGTGCCAGCAGCGCCTCAGGGAACCCAAACACTGAAGCTTTCTTT; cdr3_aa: CASSASGNPNTEAFF
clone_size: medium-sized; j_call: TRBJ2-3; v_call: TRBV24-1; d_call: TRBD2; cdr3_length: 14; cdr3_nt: TGTGCCACCATGGATAGCGGGGGGACAGATACGCAGTATTTT; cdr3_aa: CATMDSGGTDTQYF
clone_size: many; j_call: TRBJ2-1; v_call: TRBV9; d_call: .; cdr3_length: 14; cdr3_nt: TGTGCCAGCAGCGCCCAAGCCCGCCCCAATGAGCAGTTCTTC; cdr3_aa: CASSAQARPNEQFF
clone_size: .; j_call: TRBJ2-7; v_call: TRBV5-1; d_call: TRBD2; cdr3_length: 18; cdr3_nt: TGCGCCAGCAGCTTGGGGGCTAGCGGGCCGGGTTCTTCCTACGAGCAGTACTTC; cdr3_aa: CASSLGASGPGSSYEQYF
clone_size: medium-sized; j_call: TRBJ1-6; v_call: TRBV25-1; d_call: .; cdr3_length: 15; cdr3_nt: TGTGCCAGCAGTGCGGAACGGCCGTCGAATTCACCCCTCCACTTT; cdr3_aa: CASSAERPSNSPLHF
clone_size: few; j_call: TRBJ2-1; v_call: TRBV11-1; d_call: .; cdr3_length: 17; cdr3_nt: TGTGCCAGCAGCTTAGGGGGTTGGGGTGGAGGAAGCAATGAGCAGTTCTTC; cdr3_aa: CASSLGGWGGGSNEQFF
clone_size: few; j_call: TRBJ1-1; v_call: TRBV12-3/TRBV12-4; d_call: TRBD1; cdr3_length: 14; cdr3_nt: TGTGCCAGCAGTACCGGGACAGTGAACACTGAAGCTTTCTTT; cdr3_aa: CASSTGTVNTEAFF
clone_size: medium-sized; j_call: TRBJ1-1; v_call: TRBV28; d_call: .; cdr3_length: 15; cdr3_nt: TGTGCCAGCAGCCCCTCATTCCCAATGAACACTGAAGCTTTCTTT; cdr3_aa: CASSPSFPMNTEAFF
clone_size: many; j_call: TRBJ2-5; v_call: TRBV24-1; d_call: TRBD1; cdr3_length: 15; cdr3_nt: TGTGCCACCAGTGATTTCCAGGGGGCGCAAGAGACCCAGTACTTC; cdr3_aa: CATSDFQGAQETQYF
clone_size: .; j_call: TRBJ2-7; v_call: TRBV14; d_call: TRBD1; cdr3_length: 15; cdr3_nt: TGTGCCAGCAGCCAAGTCCAGGGGGACAACTACGAGCAGTACTTC; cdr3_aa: CASSQVQGDNYEQYF
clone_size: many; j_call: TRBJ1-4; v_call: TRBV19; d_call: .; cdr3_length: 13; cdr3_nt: TGTGCCAGTAGATACCGCCGGGGGGAAAAACTGTTTTTT; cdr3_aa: CASRYRRGEKLFF
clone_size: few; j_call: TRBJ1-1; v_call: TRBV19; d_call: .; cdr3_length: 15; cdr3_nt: TGTGCCAGTAGTATAAAGGCAGGAATGAACACTGAAGCTTTCTTT; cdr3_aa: CASSIKAGMNTEAFF
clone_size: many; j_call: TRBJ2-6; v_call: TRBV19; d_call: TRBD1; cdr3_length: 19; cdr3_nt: TGTGCCAGTAGTATAATCCGGGACAGGGGACTACCTGGGGCCAACGTCCTGACTTTC; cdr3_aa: CASSIIRDRGLPGANVLTF
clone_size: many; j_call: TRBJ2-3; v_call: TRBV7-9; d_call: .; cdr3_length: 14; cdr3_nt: TGTGCCAGCAGCTTGCTTAGGGGGGCAGATACGCAGTATTTT; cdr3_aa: CASSLLRGADTQYF
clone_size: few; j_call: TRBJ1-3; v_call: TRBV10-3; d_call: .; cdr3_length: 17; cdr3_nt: TGTGCCATCAGTGAGGGGGTCAGGAGAAGCTCTGGAAACACCATATATTTT; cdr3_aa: CAISEGVRRSSGNTIYF
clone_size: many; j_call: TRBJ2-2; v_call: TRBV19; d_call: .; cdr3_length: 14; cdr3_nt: TGTGCCACCTCCGGGTCCCAAATCACCGGGGAGCTGTTTTTT; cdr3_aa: CATSGSQITGELFF
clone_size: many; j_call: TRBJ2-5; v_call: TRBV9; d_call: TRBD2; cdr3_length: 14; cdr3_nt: TGTGCCAGCAGCGTAGGACTAGCATACGAGACCCAGTACTTC; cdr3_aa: CASSVGLAYETQYF
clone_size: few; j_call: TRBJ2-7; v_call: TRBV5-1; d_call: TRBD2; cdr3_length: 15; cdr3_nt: TGCGCCAGCAGCTGGGCGGGGGGGAACTCCTACGAGCAGTACTTC; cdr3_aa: CASSWAGGNSYEQYF
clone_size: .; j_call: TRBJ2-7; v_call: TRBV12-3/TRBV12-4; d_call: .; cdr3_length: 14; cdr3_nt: TGTGCCAGCAGTTATGTAGAGACTCCCGGCGAGCAGTACTTC; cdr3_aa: CASSYVETPGEQYF
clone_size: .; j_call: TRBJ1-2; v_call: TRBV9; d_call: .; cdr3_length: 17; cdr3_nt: TGTGCCAGCAGCCCTCCCCGGGGCAGCGGCTATGACTATGGCTACACCTTC; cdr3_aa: CASSPPRGSGYDYGYTF
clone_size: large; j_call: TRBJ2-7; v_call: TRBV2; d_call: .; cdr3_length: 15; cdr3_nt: TGTGCCAGCAGTGAGGACGAACGCCCGGGCGACGAGCAGTACTTC; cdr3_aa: CASSEDERPGDEQYF
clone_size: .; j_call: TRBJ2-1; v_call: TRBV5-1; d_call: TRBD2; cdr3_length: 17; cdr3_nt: TGCGCCAGCAGCTTGGCACCGGGACTAGCGGGAGGCAATGAGCAGTTCTTC; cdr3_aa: CASSLAPGLAGGNEQFF
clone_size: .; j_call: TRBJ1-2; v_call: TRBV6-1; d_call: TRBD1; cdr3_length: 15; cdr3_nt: TGTGCCAGCACCACCCGCCGCCAGGGGGCCGGCGGCTACACCTTC; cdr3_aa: CASTTRRQGAGGYTF
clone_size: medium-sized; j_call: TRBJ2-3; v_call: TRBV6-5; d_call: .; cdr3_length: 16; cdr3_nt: TGTGCCAGCAGTTACCTAGGGACGTATGGCACAGATACGCAGTATTTT; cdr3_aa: CASSYLGTYGTDTQYF
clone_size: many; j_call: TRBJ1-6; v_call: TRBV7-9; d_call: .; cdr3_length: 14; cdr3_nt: TGTGCCAGCAGCCATGATCTAAGGAATTCACCCCTCCACTTT; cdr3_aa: CASSHDLRNSPLHF
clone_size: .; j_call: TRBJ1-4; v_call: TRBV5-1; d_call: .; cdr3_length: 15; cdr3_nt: TGCGCCAGCAGCTTGGGTCTCATTACTAATGAAAAACTGTTTTTT; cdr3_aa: CASSLGLITNEKLFF
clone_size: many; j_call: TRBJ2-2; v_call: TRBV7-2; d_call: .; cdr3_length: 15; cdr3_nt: TGTGCCAGCAGCTTAGGGGCAGGGATGGCCGGGGAGCTGTTTTTT; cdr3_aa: CASSLGAGMAGELFF
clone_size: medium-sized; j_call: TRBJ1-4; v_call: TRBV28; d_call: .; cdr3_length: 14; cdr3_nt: TGTGCCAGCAGTGTCTCTGGGGCTAATGAAAAACTGTTTTTT; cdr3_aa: CASSVSGANEKLFF
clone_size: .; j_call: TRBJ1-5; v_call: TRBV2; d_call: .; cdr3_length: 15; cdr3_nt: TGTGCCAGCAGAGGACAGACCAATAGCAATCAGCCCCAGCATTTT; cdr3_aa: CASRGQTNSNQPQHF
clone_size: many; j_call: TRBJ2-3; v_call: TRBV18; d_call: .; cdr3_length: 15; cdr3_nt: TGTGCCAGCTCACCAATTACAGGGTATACAGATACGCAGTATTTT; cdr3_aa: CASSPITGYTDTQYF
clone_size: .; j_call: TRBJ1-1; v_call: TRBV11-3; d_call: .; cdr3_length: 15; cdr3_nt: TGTGCCAGCAGCTTAGATCGGGCAGGGGTAACTGAAGCTTTCTTT; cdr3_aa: CASSLDRAGVTEAFF
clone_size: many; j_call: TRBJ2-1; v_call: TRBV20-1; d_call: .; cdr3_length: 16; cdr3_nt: TGCAGTGCTAGAGTCGGGGGGCGATCAGGTTTCGGTGAGCAGTTCTTC; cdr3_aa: CSARVGGRSGFGEQFF
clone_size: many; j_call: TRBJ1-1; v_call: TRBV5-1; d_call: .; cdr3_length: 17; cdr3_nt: TGCGCCAGCAGCTTGGGGCAGAACCGAATTCCGAACACTGAAGCTTTCTTT; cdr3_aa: CASSLGQNRIPNTEAFF
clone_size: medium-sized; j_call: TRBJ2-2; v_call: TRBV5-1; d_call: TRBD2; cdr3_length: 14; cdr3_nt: TGCGCCAGCAGCTCGGGACTAGTGGCCGGGGAGCTGTTTTTT; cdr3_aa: CASSSGLVAGELFF